This passage covers 24 T cell receptor beta chains from one sample sequenced in a study of cytomegalovirus exposure and HLA in healthy donors. 13 Jbeta primers and 60 Vbeta primers were used for the PCR. Repertoires were generated with immunoSEQ multiplex PCR, while TCRdb's copy carries only in-frame clones and drops some. This table has some 34,000 clones, about 70% appearing once. The sample comprised PBMCs. These receptors all come from a man aged 35 to 55 in good health and CMV-seropositive.

V is TRBV5-6 and J is TRBJ2-7, with D tentatively TRBD2 (5 bases). The germline V gene has CDR1 SGHDT and CDR2 YYEEEE. This CDR3 has 13 residues. The V gene lost 3 bases and the J gene lost 1 base, with 8 bases spanning the gap. The DNA for the CDR3 is TGTGCCAGCAGCTCCGGGATTTCCTACGAGCAGTACTTC. Its translation is CASSSGISYEQYF.

The CDR3 spells CAWSVQGVLGYTF. The CDR3 bases are TGTGCCTGGAGTGTACAAGGGGTCCTTGGCTACACCTTC. V gene TRBV30 combines with J gene TRBJ1-2, with D possibly TRBD1 on 5 matching bases. Per germline, CDR1 GTSNPN and CDR2 SVGIG (reference sequence). V lost 0 bases to trimming and J lost 7 bases, with 12 bases between them. This CDR3 is built from 13 residues.

This clone occurred a few times. J is TRBJ2-7 and V is TRBV11-3; TRBD1 might be the D (6 bases). Trimming cost V 3 bases and J 2 bases, with 8 bases left between them. CDR1 SGHNT and CDR2 YENEEA come from the germline V gene. The CDR3 sequence is 13 residues long. The CDR3 here is CASSFRGAYEQYF. CDR3 nucleotide sequence: TGTGCCAGCAGCTTCAGGGGTGCCTACGAGCAGTACTTC.

The chain has TRBV11-3 and TRBJ2-1, with 8 bases matching TRBD2. CDR3 length: 15 residues. Germline V gives CDR1 SGHNT, CDR2 YENEEA. With 3 bases clipped from V and 2 bases from J, the junction kept 3 bases outside the gene matches. The CDR3 DNA reads as TGTGCCAGCAGCTTCAACGGGGGGGCCTACAATGAGCAGTTCTTC. Amino acid sequence: CASSFNGGAYNEQFF.

The V and J genes are TRBV6-1 and TRBJ2-5; 7 nucleotides line up with TRBD2. The V gene's germline CDR1 is MNHNS and CDR2 SASEGT. The CDR3 is made up of 15 amino acids. Unmatched junction bases numbered 8, after V lost 0 bases and J lost 7 bases. Here the CDR3 DNA reads TGTGCCAGCAGTGAAGCGGAGTGGGGGGAGGGGACCCAGTACTTC. Translating gives CASSEAEWGEGTQYF.

In the case of this clone: The junction departs from the called germline gene at one end, perhaps through a read error. Other DNA sequences in this specimen translate into the identical CDR3. The chain is built from TRBV7-9 and TRBJ2-7; D may be TRBD2 (5 bases). Germline lookup yields CDR1 SEHNR and CDR2 FQNEAQ (reference sequence). The CDR3 is 14 residues long. CDR3 region: CASSSAGQTYEQYF. The CDR3 nucleotides are TGCGCCAGCAGCTCGGCGGGCCAGACCTACGAGCAGTACTTC.

A few counts support this clone. The chain combines TRBV6-1 with TRBJ1-5, with a possible D match to TRBD1 (5 bases). This CDR3 has 14 amino acids. V gave up 2 bases and J gave up 0 bases, with 5 bases separating them. Germline CDR1 and CDR2: MNHNS and SASEGT. CDR3 protein: CASSERGSNQPQHF. The CDR3 region has the DNA TGTGCCAGCAGTGAAAGGGGTAGCAATCAGCCCCAGCATTTT.

This rearrangement joins TRBV7-9 to TRBJ1-5; D is uncertain. The germline CDR1 and CDR2 sequences are SEHNR and FQNEAQ (reference sequence). The CDR3 has 19 amino acids. Between the trimmed V and J ends, which lost 4 bases and 1 base, there was a span of 23 bases. CDR3: CASSSPLEGGRQSNQPQHF. The CDR3 nucleotides are TGTGCCAGCAGCTCCCCTCTCGAGGGCGGGCGCCAGAGCAATCAGCCCCAGCATTTT.

The gene calls are TRBV4-2 and TRBJ2-5; 11 bases fit TRBD2. V dropped 3 bases and J dropped 4; count of bases not matched to a gene: 10. The CDR3 sequence is 17 residues long. Germline loops: CDR1 LGHNA, CDR2 YNFKEQ. The CDR3 region is CASSQAASGGYGETQYF. In DNA, the CDR3 is TGTGCCAGCAGCCAGGCTGCTAGCGGGGGGTACGGAGAGACCCAGTACTTC.

V and J are TRBV6-6 and TRBJ1-1, with TRBD1 matching 7 bases. Losses at the gene ends were 8 bases for V and 2 bases for J; bases not matched to a gene: 5. CDR1 is MNHNY, CDR2 SVGAGI, per germline (reference sequence). The CDR3 extends over 13 amino acids. This CDR3 is CASGDRVNTEAFF. CDR3 DNA sequence: TGTGCCAGCGGCGACAGGGTCAACACTGAAGCTTTCTTT.

The rearrangement uses TRBV6-5 and TRBJ2-3, with D tentatively TRBD2 (5 bases). Trimming stripped 8 bases from V and 1 base from J, with 13 bases between. Looked up from germline, CDR1 is MNHEY and CDR2 is SVGAGI. The CDR3 is 14 residues long. As DNA, the CDR3 is TGTGCCAGCCGGGAAGTAGGGCGCACAGATACGCAGTATTTT. Translated: CASREVGRTDTQYF.

The chain carries TRBV5-1 and TRBJ1-4; D might be TRBD1 (6 bases). The CDR3 contains 16 residues. Germline V gene sequence: CDR1 SGHRS, CDR2 YFSETQ. Trimming took off 2 bases at V and 8 bases at J, with 19 bases between the two ends. This chain's CDR3 is CASSFNLQGSGEKLFF. The CDR3 nucleotides are TGCGCCAGCAGCTTCAACCTACAGGGATCGGGAGAAAAACTGTTTTTT. Using reference TRBV5-1 and TRBJ1-4 for the parts outside the CDR3, the full variable domain is KAGVTQTPRYLIKTRGQQVTLSCSPISGHRSVSWYQQTPGQGLQFLFEYFSETQRNKGNFPGRFSGRQFSNSRSEMNVSTLELGDSALYLCASSFNLQGSGEKLFFGSGTQLSVL.

The chain has TRBV6-5 and TRBJ2-7; TRBD1 might be the D (6 bases). Germline V gene data show CDR1 as MNHEY and CDR2 as SVGAGI. The CDR3 is 13 residues long. Trimming removed 6 bases at V and 0 bases at J, with 9 bases between. The CDR3 DNA sequence: TGTGCCAGCAGATGGGACAACTCCTACGAGCAGTACTTC. It encodes CASRWDNSYEQYF.

CDR3 sequence reads: CSVETSGAYNEQFF. The CDR3, as DNA: TGCAGCGTTGAGACTAGCGGGGCATACAATGAGCAGTTCTTC. This chain joins TRBV29-1 and TRBJ2-1, with 11 bases identical to TRBD2. The CDR3 runs 14 residues. V was pared by 3 bases and J by 4 bases, with 2 bases of the junction left unmatched. Germline V gene sequence: CDR1 SQVTM, CDR2 ANQGSEA.

The chain links TRBV18 to TRBJ1-4, with TRBD1 identical over 7 bases. The length of the CDR3 is 13 residues. Trimming took 4 bases from V and 8 from J; bases not matched to a gene: 4. Germline V gene lookup returns CDR1 KGHSH and CDR2 LQKENI. This CDR3 is CASSQGAGEKLFF. The CDR3 DNA sequence: TGTGCCAGCTCACAGGGGGCCGGGGAAAAACTGTTTTTT.

The V gene is TRBV11-2, the J gene TRBJ1-5; weak D call: TRBD1 (6 bases). Per the germline V gene, CDR1 is SGHAT and CDR2 is FQNNGV. V was trimmed by 4 bases and J by 4 bases, leaving 11 bases between them. The CDR3 covers 14 residues. As DNA, the CDR3 is TGTGCCAGCAGCTCACAGGGTACGAATCAGCCCCAGCATTTT. It is translated as CASSSQGTNQPQHF.

This clone has just one count. This chain connects TRBV1 to TRBJ1-1. TRBV1 constitutes a pseudogene. This CDR3 contains 16 residues. DNA for the CDR3: TGCACCAGCTGCGATTTGGGAGCCTCTCCCAACACTGAAGCTTTCTTT. This codes for CTSCDLGASPNTEAFF.

The chain is built from TRBV19 and TRBJ1-2; TRBD1 is a possible D gene (6 bases). Germline values: CDR1 LNHDA, CDR2 SQIVND (reference sequence). V gave up 6 bases and J gave up 3 bases, with 23 bases separating them. The CDR3 is made up of 17 amino acids. CDR3 nucleotides: TGTGCCAGTAGAAGGGGGTACAGGGACGTGTTCGACTATGGCTACACCTTC. It is translated as CASRRGYRDVFDYGYTF.

This clone has just a few counts. The gene calls are TRBV5-4 and TRBJ2-3; tentatively, D is TRBD2 (5 bases). Germline assignment: CDR1 SGHNT and CDR2 YYREEE (reference sequence). Trimming left V 0 bases short and J 5 bases short, with 13 bases between. This CDR3 contains 15 residues. CDR3 region: CASSLVAPPGDTQYF. The DNA for the CDR3 is TGTGCCAGCAGCTTGGTAGCGCCTCCGGGAGATACGCAGTATTTT.

The J gene is TRBJ1-6, the V gene TRBV4-2, with 7 bases lining up with TRBD1. V trimming: 0 bases; J trimming: 7 bases; junction bases outside the gene matches: 3. The CDR3 loop spans 15 amino acids. Germline lookup yields CDR1 LGHNA and CDR2 YNFKEQ. This chain's CDR3 is CASSQDGQVNSPLHF. In DNA form, the CDR3 reads TGTGCCAGCAGCCAAGATGGACAGGTGAATTCACCCCTCCACTTT.

This clone was seen only a few times. The chain uses TRBV9 and TRBJ1-2; possibly TRBD1 for D (6 bases). The length of the CDR3 is 15 residues. Germline values: CDR1 SGDLS, CDR2 YYNGEE. V was pared by 0 bases and J by 2 bases, with 11 bases between. The CDR3 loop is CASSVEQGSNYGYTF. CDR3 bases: TGTGCCAGCAGCGTAGAACAGGGCAGCAACTATGGCTACACCTTC. Combining the CDR3 with reference TRBV9 and TRBJ1-2 gives the whole variable domain DSGVTQTPKHLITATGQRVTLRCSPRSGDLSVYWYQQSLDQGLQFLIQYYNGEERAKGNILERFSAQQFPDLHSELNLSSLELGDSALYFCASSVEQGSNYGYTFGSGTRLTVV.

In DNA, the CDR3 is TGTGCCAGCAGCTTATTGCGGGGATCGAACACTGAAGCTTTCTTT. The encoded protein is CASSLLRGSNTEAFF. This chain connects TRBV11-3 to TRBJ1-1; D uncertain. Trimming pared 2 bases from V and 1 base from J, leaving 11 bases between. Germline CDR1 and CDR2: SGHNT and YENEEA. The CDR3 has 15 amino acids.

The genes are TRBV7-9 and TRBJ2-1; D might be TRBD1 (7 bases). Trimming removed 4 bases at V and 8 bases at J, with 24 bases between. The length of the CDR3 is 17 residues. Germline CDR1 reads SEHNR; CDR2 reads FQNEAQ (reference sequence). The CDR3 bases are TGTGCCAGCAGCTCCCCTCGCCGGGGGACAGAATTCGATGAGCAGTTCTTC. It yields the protein CASSSPRRGTEFDEQFF.

The CDR3 is CASSSRTRGPLTEAFF. The CDR3 nucleotides are TGTGCCAGCAGCTCGAGAACCAGGGGGCCTTTAACTGAAGCTTTCTTT. The chain carries TRBV28 and TRBJ1-1; 8 bases are a match to TRBD1. The germline V gene encodes CDR1 MDHEN and CDR2 SYDVKM. V dropped 6 bases and J dropped 5; count of bases not matched to a gene: 14. This CDR3 region has 16 residues.